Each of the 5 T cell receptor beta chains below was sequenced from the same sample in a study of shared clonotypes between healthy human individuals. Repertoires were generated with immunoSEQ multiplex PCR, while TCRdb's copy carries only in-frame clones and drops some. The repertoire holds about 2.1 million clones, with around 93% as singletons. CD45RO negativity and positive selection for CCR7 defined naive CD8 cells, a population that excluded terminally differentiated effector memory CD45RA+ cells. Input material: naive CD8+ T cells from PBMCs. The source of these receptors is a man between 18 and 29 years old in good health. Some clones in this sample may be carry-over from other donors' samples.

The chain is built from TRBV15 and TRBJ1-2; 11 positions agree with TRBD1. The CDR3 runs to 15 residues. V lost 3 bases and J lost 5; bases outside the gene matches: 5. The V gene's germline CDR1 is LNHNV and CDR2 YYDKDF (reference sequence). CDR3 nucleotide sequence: TGTGCCACCAGCAGCCGGACAGGGGGCGGATATGGCTACACCTTC. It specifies CATSSRTGGGYGYTF.

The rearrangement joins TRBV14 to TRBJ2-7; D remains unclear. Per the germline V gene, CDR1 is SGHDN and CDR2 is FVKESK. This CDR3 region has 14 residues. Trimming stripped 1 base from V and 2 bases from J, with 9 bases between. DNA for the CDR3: TGTGCCAGCAGCCAAGTGAAGGGCACCTACGAGCAGTACTTC. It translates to CASSQVKGTYEQYF.

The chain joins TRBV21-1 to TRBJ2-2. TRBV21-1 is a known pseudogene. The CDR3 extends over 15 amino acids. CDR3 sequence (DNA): TGTGCCAGCAGCAAAGTCAACGACCTAAACGGGGAGCTGTTTTTT. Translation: CASSKVNDLNGELFF.

The CDR3 sequence: CASSYSDIGGYEQYF. The CDR3 DNA reads as TGTGCCAGCAGTTACTCGGATATCGGGGGCTACGAGCAGTACTTC. The chain carries TRBV6-5 and TRBJ2-7; a possible D gene is TRBD2 (6 bases). The CDR3 contains 15 residues. CDR1 and CDR2 (germline): MNHEY, SVGAGI. Trimming stripped 0 bases from V and 3 bases from J, with 12 bases between.

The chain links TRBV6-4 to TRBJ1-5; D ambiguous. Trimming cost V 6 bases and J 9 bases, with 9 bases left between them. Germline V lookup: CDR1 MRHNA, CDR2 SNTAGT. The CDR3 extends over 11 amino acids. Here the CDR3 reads CASSAGRPQHF. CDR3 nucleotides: TGTGCCAGCAGCGCCGGAAGGCCCCAGCATTTT.